This T cell receptor beta chain was captured by sequencing in a study of shared clonotypes between healthy human individuals. Sequencing was performed with immunoSEQ multiplex PCR; in TCRdb, only in-frame clones are kept and a portion is missing. Among over 950,000 clones listed, about 80% were seen once. V was cut by 2 bases and J by 7 bases, with 14 bases left in between. Germline V gene data show CDR1 as LNHDA and CDR2 as SQIVND (reference sequence). This CDR3 comprises 14 residues. This TCR came from a man younger than 35 in good health. Some clones in this sample may be carry-over from other donors' samples. Sequenced: memory CD4+ T cells from PBMCs. As to subset: CD45RA-negative fraction. J is TRBJ1-2 and V is TRBV19; perhaps TRBD1 as D (5 bases). The CDR3 bases are TGTGCCAGTAGTATATCCCGACAGTCGGGTGGCTACACCTTC. Translation: CASSISRQSGGYTF.